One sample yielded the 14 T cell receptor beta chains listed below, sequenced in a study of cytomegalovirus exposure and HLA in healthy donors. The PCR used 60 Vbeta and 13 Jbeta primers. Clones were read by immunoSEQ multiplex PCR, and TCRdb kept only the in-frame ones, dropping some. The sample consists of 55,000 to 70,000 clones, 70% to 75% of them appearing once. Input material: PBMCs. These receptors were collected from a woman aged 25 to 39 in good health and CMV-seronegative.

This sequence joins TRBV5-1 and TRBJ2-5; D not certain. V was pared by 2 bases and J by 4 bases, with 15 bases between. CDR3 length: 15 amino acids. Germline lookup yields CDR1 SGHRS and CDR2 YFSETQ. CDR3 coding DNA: TGCGCCAGCAGCTTAACATTCCTACGAGGAGAGACCCAGTACTTC. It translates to CASSLTFLRGETQYF.

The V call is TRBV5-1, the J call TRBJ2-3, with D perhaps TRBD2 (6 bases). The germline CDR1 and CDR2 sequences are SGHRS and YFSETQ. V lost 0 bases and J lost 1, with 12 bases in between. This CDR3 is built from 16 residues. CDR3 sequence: CASSLVIGSGTDTQYF. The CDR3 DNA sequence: TGCGCCAGCAGCTTGGTCATCGGGAGCGGCACAGATACGCAGTATTTT.

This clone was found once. The CDR3 DNA reads TGTGCCAGCAGTTCGACAGATACGCAGTATTTT. The encoded protein is CASSSTDTQYF. The chain couples TRBV27 to TRBJ2-3; D remains unclear. Germline V gene data show CDR1 as MNHEY and CDR2 as SMNVEV (reference sequence). The V end was cut by 4 bases, the J end by 3 bases, with 2 bases between. The CDR3 loop spans 11 amino acids.

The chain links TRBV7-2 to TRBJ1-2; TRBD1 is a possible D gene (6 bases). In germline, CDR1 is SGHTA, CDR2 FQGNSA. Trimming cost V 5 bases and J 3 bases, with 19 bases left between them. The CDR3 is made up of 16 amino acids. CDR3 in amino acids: CASSLTPRDTYYGYTF. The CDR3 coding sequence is TGTGCCAGCAGCCTCACCCCACGGGACACATACTATGGCTACACCTTC.

DNA for the CDR3: TGCGCCAGCAGCCGGGACAGCTTTAACACAGATACGCAGTATTTT. Amino acids: CASSRDSFNTDTQYF. The genes are TRBV5-1 and TRBJ2-3, with 7 bases lining up with TRBD1. The length of the CDR3 is 15 residues. Losses at the gene ends were 4 bases for V and 2 bases for J; bases not matched to a gene: 7. Germline V CDR1 and CDR2: SGHRS, YFSETQ.

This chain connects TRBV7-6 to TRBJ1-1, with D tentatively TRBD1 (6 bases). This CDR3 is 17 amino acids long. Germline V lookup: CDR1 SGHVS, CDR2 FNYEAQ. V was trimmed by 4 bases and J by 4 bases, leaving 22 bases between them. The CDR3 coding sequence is TGTGCCAGCAGCTCCCGAGCTCCCATGGGGGGGGCCACTGAAGCTTTCTTT. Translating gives CASSSRAPMGGATEAFF.

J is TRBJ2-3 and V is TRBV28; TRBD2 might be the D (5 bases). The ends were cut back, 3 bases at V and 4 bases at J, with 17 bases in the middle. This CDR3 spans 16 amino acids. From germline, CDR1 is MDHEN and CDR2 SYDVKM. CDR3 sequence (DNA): TGTGCCAGCAGTTTGGACCTAGCCCAGTTCGCAGATACGCAGTATTTT. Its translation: CASSLDLAQFADTQYF.

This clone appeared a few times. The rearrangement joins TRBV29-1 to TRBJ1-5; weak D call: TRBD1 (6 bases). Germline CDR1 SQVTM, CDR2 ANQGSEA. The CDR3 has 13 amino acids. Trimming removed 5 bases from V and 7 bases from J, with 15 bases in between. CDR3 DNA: TGCAGCGTTCAACAGGGTTCGGGGCAGCCCCAGCATTTT. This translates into CSVQQGSGQPQHF.

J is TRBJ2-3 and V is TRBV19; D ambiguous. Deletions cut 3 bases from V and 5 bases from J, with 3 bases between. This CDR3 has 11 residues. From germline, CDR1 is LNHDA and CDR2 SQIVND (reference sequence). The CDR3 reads CASSMRDTQYF. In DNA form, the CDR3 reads TGTGCCAGTAGTATGAGAGATACGCAGTATTTT.

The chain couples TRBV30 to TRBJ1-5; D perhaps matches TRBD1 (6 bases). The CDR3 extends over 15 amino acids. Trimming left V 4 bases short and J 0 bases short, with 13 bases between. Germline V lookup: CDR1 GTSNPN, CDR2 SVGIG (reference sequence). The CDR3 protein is CAWTKGGNSNQPQHF. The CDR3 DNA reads TGTGCCTGGACCAAGGGGGGGAATAGCAATCAGCCCCAGCATTTT.

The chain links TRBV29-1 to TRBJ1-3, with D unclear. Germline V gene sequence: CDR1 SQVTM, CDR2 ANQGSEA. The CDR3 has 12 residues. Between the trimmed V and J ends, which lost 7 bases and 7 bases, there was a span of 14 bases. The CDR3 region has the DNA TGCAGCGCCTTGACCCCCAGGAACACCATATATTTT. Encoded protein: CSALTPRNTIYF.

The CDR3 DNA sequence: TGTGCCAGCAGCTTAGAGTCCACGGGAAACACTGAAGCTTTCTTT. Encoded protein: CASSLESTGNTEAFF. The genes are TRBV7-6 and TRBJ1-1, with no clear D. V was shortened by 1 base and J by 2 bases, with 11 bases between the two germline ends. Germline loops: CDR1 SGHVS, CDR2 FNYEAQ. CDR3 length: 15 residues.

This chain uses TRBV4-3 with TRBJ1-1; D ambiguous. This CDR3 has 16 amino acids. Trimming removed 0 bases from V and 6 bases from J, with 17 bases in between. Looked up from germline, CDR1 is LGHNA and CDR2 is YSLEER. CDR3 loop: CASSQDGSPFSAEAFF. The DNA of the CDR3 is TGCGCCAGCAGCCAAGATGGCAGCCCGTTTAGCGCTGAAGCTTTCTTT.

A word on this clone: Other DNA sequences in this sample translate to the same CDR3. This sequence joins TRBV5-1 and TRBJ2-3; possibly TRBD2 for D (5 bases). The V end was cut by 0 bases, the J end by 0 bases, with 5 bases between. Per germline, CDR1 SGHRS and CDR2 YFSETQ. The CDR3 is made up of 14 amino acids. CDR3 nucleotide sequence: TGCGCCAGCAGCTTGGAGCGGAGCACAGATACGCAGTATTTT. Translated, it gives CASSLERSTDTQYF.